This passage covers 14 T cell receptor beta chains from one sample sequenced in a study of post-analysis software for immune sequencing data. Study-level findings and limits: Patients carried a handful of TRBV segments more frequently than controls did, and TRBV5-6, TRBV5-1 and TRBV20-1 were among them.

Antigens for these TCRs are unknown. TCR beta libraries were prepared from cDNA with unique molecular identifiers. TCRdb independently ran MiXCR on the PCR reads; one entry per CDR3 protein. The table records about 760,000 distinct CDR3 sequences, 30% of them present only once. The specimen sequenced was blood. The source is a girl between 5 and 17 years old with multiple sclerosis.

V gene TRBV23-1 combines with J gene TRBJ1-5; 9 nucleotides line up with TRBD1. TRBV23-1 is treated as an ORF (open reading frame) with a function not yet certain. CDR3 length: 17 residues. V lost 3 bases to trimming and J lost 3 bases; unmatched junction nucleotides: 9. CDR3 DNA sequence: TGCGCCAGCAGTCAGGACCGGGACAGGGTCAACAATCAGCCCCAGCATTTT. This sequence encodes CASSQDRDRVNNQPQHF.

This clonotype has a single count. This sequence joins TRBV7-9 and TRBJ2-1, with 7 bases lining up with TRBD1. CDR3 size: 15 residues. Per germline, CDR1 SEHNR and CDR2 FQNEAQ (reference sequence). V lost 5 bases and J lost 4; bases outside the gene matches: 8. In DNA form, the CDR3 reads TGTGCCAGCAGCCCCCCCCGGGACAGTTACAATGAGCAGTTCTTC. This sequence encodes CASSPPRDSYNEQFF.

In this sample, this clonotype turned up a few times. V usage is TRBV20-1 and J usage is TRBJ2-5; D remains ambiguous. Germline CDR1 and CDR2: DFQATT and SNEGSKA (reference sequence). V was shortened by 3 bases and J by 4 bases, with 12 bases between the two germline ends. CDR3 size: 13 residues. This CDR3 reads CSASIVEGETQYF. The CDR3, as DNA: TGCAGTGCTAGTATAGTAGAAGGAGAGACCCAGTACTTC.

Only a few counts were recorded for this clonotype. In DNA, the CDR3 is TGTGCCAGCAGCCCGTCCCTGGGGCGAGAGCAGTACTTC. It translates to CASSPSLGREQYF. J is TRBJ2-5 and V is TRBV7-2, with D possibly being TRBD1 (5 bases). Germline CDR1 SGHTA, CDR2 FQGNSA. Trimming cost V 5 bases and J 11 bases, with 18 bases left between them. This CDR3 region has 13 residues.

The J gene is TRBJ2-7, the V gene TRBV15, with D tentatively TRBD2 (5 bases). The end of the DNA is better explained by TRBJ2-5, so the J call may be wrong. Germline loops: CDR1 LNHNV, CDR2 YYDKDF (reference sequence). This CDR3 comprises 15 residues. The CDR3 DNA is TGTGCCACCAGCAGAGATAAGGGAAGCGGAGAGACCCAGTACTTC. This codes for CATSRDKGSGETQYF.

The table lists this clonotype with a few counts. The chain couples TRBV29-1 to TRBJ2-1, with 11 bases matching TRBD2. Germline assignment: CDR1 SQVTM and CDR2 ANQGSEA. V was pared by 7 bases and J by 9 bases, with 14 bases of the junction left unmatched. This CDR3 region has 15 residues. Here the CDR3 reads CSALAGGPKRGEQFF. CDR3 DNA sequence: TGCAGCGCCCTAGCGGGAGGCCCCAAACGGGGTGAGCAGTTCTTC.

The chain is built from TRBV20-1 and TRBJ2-5; 11 bases are a match to TRBD2. In germline, CDR1 is DFQATT, CDR2 SNEGSKA (reference sequence). CDR3 length: 16 amino acids. V lost 6 bases to trimming and J lost 1 base; unmatched junction nucleotides: 10. The CDR3 loop reads CSAPFRSGGAQETQYF. Written as DNA, the CDR3 is TGCAGTGCCCCCTTCCGTAGCGGGGGGGCCCAAGAGACCCAGTACTTC.

This clonotype turned up a few times. The chain carries TRBV18 and TRBJ2-5, with TRBD2 as a possible D gene (6 bases). V lost 3 bases and J lost 0, with 14 bases in between. This CDR3 comprises 16 residues. CDR1 is KGHSH, CDR2 LQKENI, per germline. As DNA, the CDR3 is TGTGCCAGCTCACCGTCGCGGGGAAAGTACCAAGAGACCCAGTACTTC. It specifies CASSPSRGKYQETQYF.

The CDR3 DNA reads TGTGCCAGCAGCTGGAGGGTACAGGGTGACTATGGCTACACCTTC. Translating it yields CASSWRVQGDYGYTF. The rearrangement links TRBV5-5 to TRBJ1-2, with a possible D match to TRBD1 (6 bases). This CDR3 contains 15 residues. Germline-derived CDR1 and CDR2 are SGHKS and YYEKEE (reference sequence). Trimming took 3 bases from V and 3 from J, leaving 15 bases between them.

The chain joins TRBV28 to TRBJ2-1; 8 bases agree with TRBD2. The trim removed 8 bases at V and 3 bases at J, leaving 9 bases unmatched. This CDR3 region has 15 residues. Germline assignment: CDR1 MDHEN and CDR2 SYDVKM. The DNA for the CDR3 is TGTGCCAGCGGGGGAGCGGGAGAAGTCTACAATGAGCAGTTCTTC. Translated, it gives CASGGAGEVYNEQFF. The whole variable domain, remainder taken from reference TRBV28 and TRBJ2-1, is DVKVTQSSRYLVKRTGEKVFLECVQDMDHENMFWYRQDPGLGLRLIYFSYDVKMKEKGDIPEGYSVSREKKERFSLILESASTNQTSMYLCASGGAGEVYNEQFFGPGTRLTVL.

This clonotype showed up many times. The chain recombines TRBV20-1 with TRBJ1-6; 10 bases align to TRBD1. This CDR3 comprises 14 residues. Germline assignment: CDR1 DFQATT and CDR2 SNEGSKA (reference sequence). Trimming cost V 4 bases and J 9 bases; bases outside gene matches: 6. CDR3 DNA sequence: TGCAGTGCTACAAGACAGGGGGCAGGTTCACCCCTCCACTTT. It encodes CSATRQGAGSPLHF.

This clonotype was picked up many times. The chain combines TRBV29-1 with TRBJ2-1; no reliable D call. This CDR3 has 14 amino acids. Germline assignment: CDR1 SQVTM and CDR2 ANQGSEA. V was trimmed by 7 bases and J by 1 base, leaving 14 bases between them. CDR3 DNA: TGCAGCGCCCACAAGACGGATTCCTACAATGAGCAGTTCTTC. This translates into CSAHKTDSYNEQFF.

This clonotype was seen a few times. The chain uses TRBV10-3 and TRBJ1-1; TRBD1 might be the D (5 bases). Germline values: CDR1 ENHRY, CDR2 SYGVKD. This CDR3 spans 14 amino acids. Deletions cut 9 bases from V and 1 base from J, with 15 bases between. The CDR3 loop reads CAIRSGAGNTEAFF. Written as DNA, the CDR3 is TGTGCCATACGAAGCGGGGCTGGGAACACTGAAGCTTTCTTT.

This clonotype was seen only a few times. V gene TRBV6-5 combines with J gene TRBJ1-5, with D uncertain. Trimming left V 0 bases short and J 4 bases short, with 22 bases between. Germline V lookup: CDR1 MNHEY, CDR2 SVGAGI. This CDR3 comprises 19 residues. The CDR3 coding sequence is TGTGCCAGCAGTTACTCCGTGGTTGGTAGGGCTTCAAGGAATCAGCCCCAGCATTTT. It is translated as CASSYSVVGRASRNQPQHF.